The 26 T cell receptor beta chains listed next were all sequenced from one sample in a study of preoperative IRX-2 immunotherapy in early breast cancer. Clones were sequenced by immunoSEQ multiplex PCR, and TCRdb holds only the in-frame ones, with some missing. The sample has 30,000 to 45,000 clones, 82% seen once. As to treatment: preoperative locoregional IRX-2 cytokine immunotherapy. Sequenced material: lymph node tissue, taken after IRX-2 immunotherapy. Every receptor here comes from a human donor with breast cancer.

The count of this clone is one. The chain has TRBV7-7 and TRBJ2-1, with a weak D call TRBD2 (5 bases). Per germline, CDR1 SSHAT and CDR2 FNYEAQ (reference sequence). Between the trimmed V and J ends, which lost 2 bases and 8 bases, there was a span of 16 bases. The CDR3 loop spans 15 amino acids. CDR3 nucleotides: TGTGCCAGCAGCTTATCGCAGGACTTTGGGTATGAGCAGTTCTTC. Translation: CASSLSQDFGYEQFF.

The V and J genes are TRBV11-3 and TRBJ2-5; 9 bases map to TRBD2. The CDR3 is 16 amino acids. The J segment lost 5 bases and the V segment lost 2 bases, leaving 9 bases of the junction unmatched. Per the germline V gene, CDR1 is SGHNT and CDR2 is YENEEA. CDR3: CASSLYGGGAVETQYF. For the CDR3, the DNA is TGTGCCAGCAGCTTATACGGCGGGGGGGCCGTTGAGACCCAGTACTTC.

The chain carries TRBV7-1 and TRBJ1-6, with D perhaps matching TRBD1 (5 bases). TRBV7-1 is annotated as an ORF whose role is uncertain. Trimming removed 5 bases from V and 7 bases from J, with 15 bases in between. This CDR3 comprises 15 residues. The CDR3 protein is CASSQVAGLNSPLHF. In nucleotides, the CDR3 is TGTGCCAGCAGCCAAGTCGCAGGGCTGAATTCACCCCTCCACTTT.

A single count supports this clone. The chain uses TRBV11-3 and TRBJ1-4; no definite D call. CDR3 length: 14 amino acids. V was clipped by 3 bases and J by 0 bases, with 5 bases between them. Germline CDR1 is SGHNT and CDR2 is YENEEA. CDR3 nucleotide sequence: TGTGCCAGCAGCTTGGTTTCAACTAATGAAAAACTGTTTTTT. Amino acid sequence: CASSLVSTNEKLFF.

This sequence joins TRBV6-8 and TRBJ2-2; D may be TRBD1 or TRBD2 (6 bases each). V lost 3 bases and J lost 2, with 16 bases in between. The CDR3 is 17 residues long. Looked up from germline, CDR1 is MNHGY and CDR2 is SAAAGT. CDR3: CASSYLGGGRNTGELFF. Written as DNA, the CDR3 is TGTGCCAGCAGTTATCTCGGAGGGGGGCGCAACACCGGGGAGCTGTTTTTT.

CDR3 loop: CASSFQGYNEQFF. DNA for the CDR3: TGTGCCAGCAGTTTCCAGGGTTACAATGAGCAGTTCTTC. V usage is TRBV2 and J usage is TRBJ2-1, with D possibly matching TRBD1 (5 bases). Germline CDR1 is SNHLY and CDR2 is FYNNEI. This CDR3 has 13 amino acids. The germline V and J ends were trimmed by 5 bases and 4 bases, with 9 bases remaining between them.

V is TRBV5-1 and J is TRBJ2-1; either TRBD1 or TRBD2 may supply D (5 bases each). With 0 bases removed from V and 6 bases from J, the gap between germline ends came to 13 bases. The CDR3 runs to 15 residues. CDR1 and CDR2 from the germline V gene are SGHRS and YFSETQ. This CDR3 reads CASSLGGQGTNEQFF. The CDR3, as DNA: TGCGCCAGCAGCTTGGGAGGGCAGGGTACCAATGAGCAGTTCTTC.

V and J are TRBV11-3 and TRBJ1-3; 7 bases are a match to TRBD1. V lost 3 bases and J lost 16; bases outside the gene matches: 18. Germline-derived CDR1 and CDR2 are SGHNT and YENEEA. The CDR3 runs to 15 residues. CDR3 in amino acids: CASSLSRGQVDWRYF. The DNA of the CDR3 is TGTGCCAGCAGCTTGTCCCGAGGACAGGTCGACTGGAGGTATTTT.

This chain uses TRBV11-3 with TRBJ2-1; TRBD1 matches at 10 bases. V gave up 5 bases and J gave up 2 bases; unmatched junction bases: 9. CDR3 size: 17 residues. Germline V lookup: CDR1 SGHNT, CDR2 YENEEA. Written as DNA, the CDR3 is TGTGCCAGCAGCGATGGTACCGGGACAGGGGCCTACAATGAGCAGTTCTTC. As protein: CASSDGTGTGAYNEQFF. Full variable domain (remainder filled in from reference TRBV11-3 and TRBJ2-1): EAGVVQSPRYKIIEKKQPVAFWCNPISGHNTLYWYLQNLGQGPELLIRYENEEAVDDSQLPKDRFSAERLKGVDSTLKIQPAELGDSAVYLCASSDGTGTGAYNEQFFGPGTRLTVL.

This clone came up once. The rearrangement links TRBV28 to TRBJ1-1; D uncertain. Trimming stripped 7 bases from V and 1 base from J, with 13 bases between. The CDR3 has 14 amino acids. Germline-derived CDR1 and CDR2 are MDHEN and SYDVKM. The CDR3 region is CASTMRRPNTEAFF. In nucleotides, the CDR3 is TGTGCCAGCACAATGAGGAGGCCGAACACTGAAGCTTTCTTT.

This chain connects TRBV11-3 to TRBJ1-5, with a possible D match to TRBD1 (6 bases). V was shortened by 2 bases and J by 6 bases, with 14 bases between the two germline ends. The length of the CDR3 is 15 residues. Germline V gives CDR1 SGHNT, CDR2 YENEEA. The CDR3: CASSLHRDRGQPQHF. The CDR3 DNA sequence: TGTGCCAGCAGCTTACACAGGGATAGGGGTCAGCCCCAGCATTTT.

DNA for the CDR3: TGTGCCAGCAGTTACAGACAGGGAGGGACTGAAGCTTTCTTT. The encoded protein is CASSYRQGGTEAFF. This sequence joins TRBV6-8 and TRBJ1-1, with 7 positions matching TRBD1. Germline CDR1 and CDR2: MNHGY and SAAAGT. Trimming cost V 2 bases and J 5 bases; bases outside gene matches: 5. The CDR3 covers 14 residues.

This clone occurred once. The V and J genes are TRBV29-1 and TRBJ2-1, with TRBD2 matching over 8 bases. V gave up 4 bases and J gave up 7 bases; unmatched junction bases: 12. The CDR3 extends over 15 amino acids. CDR1 is SQVTM and CDR2 is ANQGSEA in the germline V gene. The CDR3 region is CSVAGGTTALNEQFF. CDR3 bases: TGCAGCGTTGCGGGAGGGACCACCGCTTTGAATGAGCAGTTCTTC.

The chain recombines TRBV11-1 with TRBJ1-6; no definite D call. V was clipped by 1 base and J by 7 bases, with 8 bases between them. The CDR3 length is 14 residues. Germline loops: CDR1 SGHAT, CDR2 FQDESV (reference sequence). The CDR3 DNA is TGTGCCAGCAGCTTAGGACGGAACAATTCACCCCTCCACTTT. Translated, it gives CASSLGRNNSPLHF. The full variable domain, its missing parts supplied by reference TRBV11-1 and TRBJ1-6, is EAEVAQSPRYKITEKSQAVAFWCDPISGHATLYWYRQILGQGPELLVQFQDESVVDDSQLPKDRFSAERLKGVDSTLKIQPAELGDSAMYLCASSLGRNNSPLHFGNGTRLTVT.

The gene calls are TRBV6-8 and TRBJ1-1, with 12 nucleotides matching TRBD1. CDR3 size: 17 residues. Per the germline V gene, CDR1 is MNHGY and CDR2 is SAAAGT. J gave up 2 bases and V 7 bases, and 11 bases lay outside the gene matches. CDR3 bases: TGTGCCAGCACTGCCCTCGGGACAGGGGGCTCCAACACTGAAGCTTTCTTT. This gives the protein CASTALGTGGSNTEAFF.

In its sample, this clone was seen once. The chain joins TRBV29-1 to TRBJ1-1; TRBD1 matches at 7 bases. Trimming removed 3 bases from V and 4 bases from J; junction bases left unmatched: 5. The CDR3 is 13 amino acids. CDR1 and CDR2 from the germline V gene are SQVTM and ANQGSEA. The CDR3, as DNA: TGCAGCGTTGATCAGGGGGGGGTCACTGAAGCTTTCTTT. Translated: CSVDQGGVTEAFF.

The V and J genes are TRBV11-3 and TRBJ2-6; tentatively, D is TRBD1 or TRBD2 (5 bases each). CDR1 SGHNT and CDR2 YENEEA come from the germline V gene. This CDR3 comprises 18 residues. Trimming cost V 3 bases and J 2 bases, with 17 bases left between them. CDR3 region: CASSLEAGLIAGANVLTF. The CDR3 bases are TGTGCCAGCAGCTTGGAGGCAGGGTTAATTGCTGGGGCCAACGTCCTGACTTTC.

The rearrangement joins TRBV6-8 to TRBJ2-7, with TRBD2 identical over 8 bases. This CDR3 spans 14 amino acids. Per germline, CDR1 MNHGY and CDR2 SAAAGT. After removal of 5 bases from V and 1 base from J, the junction contained 4 bases not matched to a gene. CDR3 region: CASSGTSGSYEQYF. In nucleotides, the CDR3 is TGTGCCAGCAGTGGGACTAGTGGGTCCTACGAGCAGTACTTC.

CDR3 loop: CASSRRDPISSYNSPLHF. The CDR3 bases are TGCGCCAGCAGCCGCCGGGACCCCATAAGCTCCTATAATTCACCCCTCCACTTT. V usage is TRBV23-1 and J usage is TRBJ1-6, with D possibly TRBD1 on 5 matching bases. TRBV23-1 is placed among ORFs of uncertain function. This CDR3 has 18 residues. Trimming took off 6 bases at V and 0 bases at J, with 18 bases between the two ends.

The chain is built from TRBV11-3 and TRBJ2-7; 10 bases are a match to TRBD2. Germline-derived CDR1 and CDR2 are SGHNT and YENEEA. With 5 bases clipped from V and 7 bases from J, the junction kept 14 bases outside the gene matches. The CDR3 length is 16 residues. CDR3 loop: CASSQALSGGAREQYF. The DNA for the CDR3 is TGTGCCAGCAGCCAAGCGCTCAGCGGGGGGGCAAGGGAGCAGTACTTC. The full variable domain, rest sourced from reference TRBV11-3 and TRBJ2-7, is EAGVVQSPRYKIIEKKQPVAFWCNPISGHNTLYWYLQNLGQGPELLIRYENEEAVDDSQLPKDRFSAERLKGVDSTLKIQPAELGDSAVYLCASSQALSGGAREQYFGPGTRLTVT.

The chain carries TRBV12-5 and TRBJ1-1, with 7 bases fitting TRBD1. The CDR3 contains 14 residues. Germline CDR1 and CDR2: LGHNT and FRNRAP. For the CDR3, the DNA is TGTGCCAGCATCCTGGACAGGCTGAACACTGAAGCTTTCTTT. It is translated as CASILDRLNTEAFF.

The genes are TRBV10-2 and TRBJ1-1; D ambiguous. Trimming removed 6 bases from V and 3 bases from J, with 14 bases in between. CDR3 length equals 14 residues. Germline V lookup: CDR1 WSHSY, CDR2 SAAADI. This chain's CDR3 is CASRGWNGDTEAFF. Here the CDR3 DNA reads TGCGCCAGCAGAGGGTGGAACGGCGACACTGAAGCTTTCTTT.

The chain uses TRBV30 and TRBJ2-3; D ambiguous. The V end was cut by 4 bases, the J end by 7 bases, with 9 bases between. Germline V lookup: CDR1 GTSNPN, CDR2 SVGIG (reference sequence). The CDR3 loop spans 11 amino acids. CDR3 amino acids: CAWKDAHTQYF. DNA of the CDR3: TGTGCCTGGAAAGACGCTCATACGCAGTATTTT.

The chain employs TRBV7-6 and TRBJ2-5; 10 positions match TRBD2. CDR1 SGHVS and CDR2 FNYEAQ come from the germline V gene. Trimming cost V 6 bases and J 2 bases; bases outside gene matches: 6. CDR3 length equals 15 residues. DNA for the CDR3: TGTGCCAGCAGTAGGGCTAGCGGGGGTCAAGAGACCCAGTACTTC. It specifies CASSRASGGQETQYF.

The CDR3 DNA follows: TGTGCCAGCAGTTACCCAGGGCGCGATCAGCCCCAGCATTTT. Translated: CASSYPGRDQPQHF. This chain uses TRBV6-8 with TRBJ1-5; a possible D gene is TRBD1 (5 bases). The CDR3 runs 14 residues. From germline, CDR1 is MNHGY and CDR2 SAAAGT. V lost 2 bases and J 5 bases, leaving 10 bases between the germline ends.

V and J are TRBV18 and TRBJ2-7, with 9 positions matching TRBD1. Per the germline V gene, CDR1 is KGHSH and CDR2 is LQKENI. V was pared by 3 bases and J by 3 bases, with 3 bases of the junction left unmatched. This CDR3 is 14 amino acids long. The CDR3 sequence is CASSPPGQGYEQYF. The CDR3 DNA reads as TGTGCCAGCTCACCGCCGGGACAGGGCTACGAGCAGTACTTC.